Below are 20 T cell receptor beta chains sequenced from a single sample in a study of T cells in localized non-small cell lung cancer. Here immunoSEQ multiplex PCR was the method, and the copy in TCRdb shows in-frame clones only, minus some. The sample lists about 13,000 clones, 28% occurring once. The sequencing here drew on lung tumor tissue, taken before any cancer treatment. These receptor sequences come from an older female donor with stage I lung adenocarcinoma.

This clone has more than one count but fewer than ten. This rearrangement joins TRBV11-3 to TRBJ2-1; 7 nucleotides line up with TRBD2. This CDR3 contains 14 residues. Germline V gives CDR1 SGHNT, CDR2 YENEEA. V lost 5 bases to trimming and J lost 8 bases; unmatched junction nucleotides: 9. The CDR3 protein is CASSRQGLSDEQFF. The CDR3 bases are TGTGCCAGCAGCCGTCAGGGACTATCTGATGAGCAGTTCTTC.

V gene TRBV11-3 combines with J gene TRBJ1-2; 8 bases line up with TRBD1. In germline, CDR1 is SGHNT, CDR2 YENEEA. The length of the CDR3 is 14 residues. Trimming cost V 1 base and J 8 bases; bases outside gene matches: 6. The chain's CDR3 is CASSLGRGQLGYTF. The CDR3 DNA sequence: TGTGCCAGCAGCTTAGGCAGGGGGCAGTTGGGCTACACCTTC.

This clone was found a few times. The V gene is TRBV5-1, the J gene TRBJ2-2; D remains ambiguous. The CDR3 is made up of 14 amino acids. Germline CDR1 SGHRS, CDR2 YFSETQ. V lost 4 bases and J 0 bases, leaving 7 bases between the germline ends. For the CDR3, the DNA is TGCGCCAGCAGCGGGCAGGCGAACACCGGGGAGCTGTTTTTT. This codes for CASSGQANTGELFF.

The J gene is TRBJ1-3, the V gene TRBV6-8; D might be TRBD1 (5 bases). Trimming removed 2 bases from V and 0 bases from J, with 5 bases in between. The germline CDR1 and CDR2 sequences are MNHGY and SAAAGT. This CDR3 comprises 14 residues. The CDR3 DNA is TGTGCCAGCAGTTACGACAGCTCTGGAAACACCATATATTTT. This gives the protein CASSYDSSGNTIYF.

This clone was picked up a small number of times. The chain couples TRBV11-3 to TRBJ2-7; D may be TRBD1 (6 bases). The CDR3 loop spans 14 amino acids. With 3 bases removed from V and 4 bases from J, the gap between germline ends came to 13 bases. Germline V gives CDR1 SGHNT, CDR2 YENEEA. As DNA, the CDR3 is TGTGCCAGCAGCTTGACCCTCAGGGGTTACGAGCAGTACTTC. It translates to CASSLTLRGYEQYF.

This clone is medium-sized (0.01 to 0.1%) in the sample. The rearrangement uses TRBV4-1 and TRBJ2-1, with D perhaps given as TRBD1 or TRBD2 (5 bases each). Per the germline V gene, CDR1 is MGHRA and CDR2 is YSYEKL. V lost 0 bases and J lost 10, with 10 bases in between. The CDR3 covers 13 residues. In DNA, the CDR3 is TGCGCCAGCAGCCAAGATGACCGGGACGAGCAGTTCTTC. Its translation is CASSQDDRDEQFF.

This chain links TRBV19 with TRBJ1-2; 9 bases are shared with TRBD1. Germline V gene sequence: CDR1 LNHDA, CDR2 SQIVND (reference sequence). The J segment lost 4 bases and the V segment lost 6 bases, leaving 18 bases of the junction unmatched. CDR3 size: 18 residues. CDR3 region: CASRDVGTGIKIVYGYTF. CDR3 in DNA: TGTGCCAGTAGGGACGTTGGGACAGGGATCAAAATCGTCTATGGCTACACCTTC.

This clone turned up a few times. The chain links TRBV4-1 to TRBJ1-2, with no clear D. The germline gives CDR1 MGHRA, CDR2 YSYEKL. V was clipped by 1 base and J by 4 bases, with 13 bases between them. CDR3 length: 15 amino acids. The CDR3 spells CASSQGDRPGYGYTF. DNA of the CDR3: TGCGCCAGCAGCCAAGGCGACCGCCCGGGCTATGGCTACACCTTC.

The V gene is TRBV18, the J gene TRBJ1-5, with 7 bases fitting TRBD1. The CDR3 contains 16 residues. Germline-derived CDR1 and CDR2 are KGHSH and LQKENI. The junction had 4 bases not matched to a gene; V was cut back by 2 bases and J by 0 bases. In DNA form, the CDR3 reads TGTGCCAGCTCACCATCCAGGGGGACTAGCAATCAGCCCCAGCATTTT. Its translation is CASSPSRGTSNQPQHF.

The chain carries TRBV6-8 and TRBJ1-1; the D gene is possibly TRBD1 (5 bases). Germline CDR1 and CDR2: MNHGY and SAAAGT. Trimming pared 11 bases from V and 4 bases from J, leaving 14 bases between. This CDR3 is 12 amino acids long. This chain's CDR3 is CASGWGSTEAFF. The DNA of the CDR3 is TGTGCCTCCGGGTGGGGGAGCACTGAAGCTTTCTTT.

V is TRBV9 and J is TRBJ2-7; 8 nucleotides line up with TRBD1. V was pared by 7 bases and J by 3 bases, with 3 bases of the junction left unmatched. Germline V gene sequence: CDR1 SGDLS, CDR2 YYNGEE. CDR3 length: 12 residues. CDR3 coding DNA: TGTGCCAGCGGACAGGGAGTCTACGAGCAGTACTTC. It yields the protein CASGQGVYEQYF.

This clone was recorded a few times. The V gene is TRBV9, the J gene TRBJ2-5; either TRBD1 or TRBD2 may supply D (5 bases each). The CDR3 sequence is 13 residues long. V lost 4 bases, J lost 4 bases, and 11 bases lay in between. Germline assignment: CDR1 SGDLS and CDR2 YYNGEE. The CDR3 DNA follows: TGTGCCAGCAGCTACGGGGCCGGAGAGACCCAGTACTTC. Amino acids: CASSYGAGETQYF.

The chain employs TRBV15 and TRBJ2-1; 11 bases line up with TRBD2. V dropped 1 base and J dropped 4; count of bases not matched to a gene: 3. The germline V gene encodes CDR1 LNHNV and CDR2 YYDKDF (reference sequence). The CDR3 contains 16 residues. In DNA form, the CDR3 reads TGTGCCACCAGCAGAGTAGCGGGGGGGAGATACAATGAGCAGTTCTTC. Translation: CATSRVAGGRYNEQFF. The whole variable domain, filled in from reference TRBV15 and TRBJ2-1, reads DAMVIQNPRYQVTQFGKPVTLSCSQTLNHNVMYWYQQKSSQAPKLLFHYYDKDFNNEADTPDNFQSRRPNTSFCFLDIRSPGLGDTAMYLCATSRVAGGRYNEQFFGPGTRLTVL.

This clone was counted a single time. The chain uses TRBV12-5 and TRBJ2-3; no clear D. CDR1 and CDR2 (germline): LGHNT, FRNRAP. Deletions cut 1 base from V and 2 bases from J, with 4 bases between. There are 13 residues in the CDR3. The CDR3 protein is CASGLEYTDTQYF. The CDR3 coding sequence is TGTGCTAGTGGTTTGGAATACACAGATACGCAGTATTTT. Based on the CDR3 plus reference TRBV12-5 and TRBJ2-3, the full variable domain is DARVTQTPRHKVTEMGQEVTMRCQPILGHNTVFWYRQTMMQGLELLAYFRNRAPLDDSGMPKDRFSAEMPDATLATLKIQPSEPRDSAVYFCASGLEYTDTQYFGPGTRLTVL.

V usage is TRBV15 and J usage is TRBJ1-4; D is perhaps TRBD1 (6 bases). V lost 4 bases and J lost 7, with 19 bases in between. Per the germline V gene, CDR1 is LNHNV and CDR2 is YYDKDF (reference sequence). The CDR3 spans 16 residues. The CDR3 DNA reads as TGTGCCACCAGCACCTTTCGGGGGCGAAACGGTGAAAAACTGTTTTTT. Protein: CATSTFRGRNGEKLFF.

The V gene is TRBV11-3, the J gene TRBJ1-2; 7 bases align to TRBD1. V dropped 7 bases and J dropped 3; count of bases not matched to a gene: 8. Germline CDR1 SGHNT, CDR2 YENEEA. There are 14 residues in the CDR3. The CDR3 DNA is TGTGCCAGCACCCCAAACAGGGGATACTATGGCTACACCTTC. Amino acid sequence: CASTPNRGYYGYTF.

In this sample, this clone is medium-sized. The chain is built from TRBV11-3 and TRBJ2-7; 8 bases are a match to TRBD1. CDR1 SGHNT and CDR2 YENEEA come from the germline V gene. This CDR3 comprises 15 residues. The V and J ends lost 2 bases and 3 bases, in that order; junction bases with no gene match: 6. CDR3 sequence reads: CASSLRQGIHYEQYF. The DNA of the CDR3 is TGTGCCAGCAGCTTACGACAGGGGATCCACTACGAGCAGTACTTC.

This clone was seen a few times. The chain combines TRBV12-5 with TRBJ2-7, with 11 nucleotides matching TRBD2. After removal of 3 bases from V and 7 bases from J, the junction contained 5 bases not matched to a gene. Germline CDR1 LGHNT, CDR2 FRNRAP. The CDR3 has 14 amino acids. The CDR3 here is CASGFSGRAEEQYF. The CDR3 nucleotides are TGTGCTAGTGGTTTTAGCGGGAGGGCGGAGGAGCAGTACTTC.

The chain joins TRBV15 to TRBJ2-2; unclear D gene. This CDR3 region has 17 residues. V was shortened by 1 base and J by 3 bases, with 15 bases between the two germline ends. Germline V CDR1 and CDR2: LNHNV, YYDKDF (reference sequence). The CDR3 reads CATSRGPELLDTGELFF. In DNA form, the CDR3 reads TGTGCCACCAGCAGAGGCCCAGAACTACTGGACACCGGGGAGCTGTTTTTT.

The rearrangement uses TRBV6-8 and TRBJ2-7, with D hard to call. CDR3 length: 14 amino acids. V dropped 2 bases and J dropped 12 bases, with 20 bases sitting between them. Per the germline V gene, CDR1 is MNHGY and CDR2 is SAAAGT. The CDR3 loop reads CASSYDPTFRPTYF. The CDR3, as DNA: TGTGCCAGCAGTTACGACCCGACTTTCAGGCCTACGTACTTC.